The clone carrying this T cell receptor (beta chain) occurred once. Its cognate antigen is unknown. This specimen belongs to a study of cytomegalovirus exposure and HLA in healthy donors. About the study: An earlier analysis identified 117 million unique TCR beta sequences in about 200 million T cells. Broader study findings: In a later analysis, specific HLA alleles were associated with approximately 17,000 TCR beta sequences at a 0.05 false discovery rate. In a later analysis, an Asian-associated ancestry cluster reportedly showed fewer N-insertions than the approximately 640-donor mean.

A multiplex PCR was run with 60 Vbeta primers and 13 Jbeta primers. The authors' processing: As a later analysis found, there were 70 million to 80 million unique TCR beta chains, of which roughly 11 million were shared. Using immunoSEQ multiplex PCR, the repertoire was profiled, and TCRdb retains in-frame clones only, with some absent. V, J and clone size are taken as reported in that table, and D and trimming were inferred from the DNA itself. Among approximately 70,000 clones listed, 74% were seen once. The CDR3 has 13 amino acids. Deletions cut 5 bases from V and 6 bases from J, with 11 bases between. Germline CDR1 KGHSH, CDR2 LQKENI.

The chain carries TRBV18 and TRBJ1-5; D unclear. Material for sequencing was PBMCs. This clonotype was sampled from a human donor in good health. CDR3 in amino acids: CASSASHTQPQHF. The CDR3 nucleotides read TGTGCCAGCTCAGCCTCACACACTCAGCCCCAGCATTTT. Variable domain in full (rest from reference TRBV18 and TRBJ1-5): NAGVMQNPRHLVRRRGQEARLRCSPMKGHSHVYWYRQLPEEGLKFMVYLQKENIIDESGMPKERFSAEFPKEGPSILRIQQVVRGDSAAYFCASSASHTQPQHFGDGTRLSIL.